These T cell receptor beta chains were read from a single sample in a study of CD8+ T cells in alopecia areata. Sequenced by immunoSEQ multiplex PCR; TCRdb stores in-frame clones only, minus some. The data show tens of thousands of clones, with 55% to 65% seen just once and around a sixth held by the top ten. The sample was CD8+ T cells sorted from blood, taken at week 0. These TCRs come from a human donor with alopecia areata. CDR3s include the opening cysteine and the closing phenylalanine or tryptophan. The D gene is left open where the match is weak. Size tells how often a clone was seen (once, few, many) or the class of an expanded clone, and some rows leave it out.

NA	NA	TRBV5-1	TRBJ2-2	TGCGCCAGCAGCTTGACCAGGACTGCTAGAGCGAACACCGGGGAGCTGTTTTTT	CASSLTRTARANTGELFF
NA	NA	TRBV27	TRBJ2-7	TGTGCCAGCACCCAGGGCAACGAGCAGTACTTC	CASTQGNEQYF
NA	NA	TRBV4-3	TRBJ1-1	TGCGCCAGCAGCCAAGACGGAGGGTCGAACACTGAAGCTTTCTTT	CASSQDGGSNTEAFF
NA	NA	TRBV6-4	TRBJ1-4	TGTGCCAGCAGTGGACAGGAAAATGGAAAACTGTTTTTT	CASSGQENGKLFF
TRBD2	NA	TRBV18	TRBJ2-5	TGTGCCAGCTCACCACCGGGAGGGTCAGAGACCCAGTACTTC	CASSPPGGSETQYF
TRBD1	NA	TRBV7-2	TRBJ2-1	TGTGCCAGCAGCTTGGTGCAAGCAAGGGGGCATGAGCAGTTCTTC	CASSLVQARGHEQFF
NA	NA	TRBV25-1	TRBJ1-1	TGTGCCAGCAGTGCTAAGGGAAGCACTGAAGCTTTCTTT	CASSAKGSTEAFF
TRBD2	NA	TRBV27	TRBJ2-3	TGTGCCAGCACCGGCGGACTAGCGGGCACAGATACGCAGTATTTT	CASTGGLAGTDTQYF
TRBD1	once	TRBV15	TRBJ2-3	TGTGCCACCAGCAGCGGACAGGGGGCCACAGATACGCAGTATTTT	CATSSGQGATDTQYF
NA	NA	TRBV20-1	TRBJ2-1	TGCAGTGCTAGAGAGGTCGAGCAGTTCTTC	CSAREVEQFF
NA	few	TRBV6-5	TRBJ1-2	TGTGCCAGCAGTCCCACGACAGGCGTGTATGGCTACACCTTC	CASSPTTGVYGYTF
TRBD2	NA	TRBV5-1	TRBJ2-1	TGTGCCAGCAGCTTGGGCCTAGCGGGGGGCAATGAGCAGTTCTTC	CASSLGLAGGNEQFF
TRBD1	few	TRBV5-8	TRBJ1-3	TGTGCCAGCAGTTTCACAGGGGGCTCTGGAAACACCATATATTTT	CASSFTGGSGNTIYF
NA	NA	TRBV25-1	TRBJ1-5	TGTGCCAGCAGTGATCTACTCGGTCAGCCCCAGCATTTT	CASSDLLGQPQHF
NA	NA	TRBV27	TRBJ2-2	TGTGCCAGCAGTTTTTTCAGAGCGAACACCGGGGAGCTGTTTTTT	CASSFFRANTGELFF
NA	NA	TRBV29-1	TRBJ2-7	TGCAGCGTTGAAGAGCGAGGGGCTCCCTACGAGCAGTACTTC	CSVEERGAPYEQYF
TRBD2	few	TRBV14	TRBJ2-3	TGTGCCAGCAGGGCCACTAGCGGGGTTGCAGATACGCAGTATTTT	CASRATSGVADTQYF
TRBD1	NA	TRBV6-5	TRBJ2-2	TGTGCCAGCACCCTTCGGACAGGGGACGCCGGGGAGCTGTTTTTT	CASTLRTGDAGELFF
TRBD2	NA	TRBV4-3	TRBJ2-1	TGCGCCAGCAGCCCGCGGACTAGCAGATACTCCTACAATGAGCAGTTCTTC	CASSPRTSRYSYNEQFF
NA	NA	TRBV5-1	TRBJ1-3	TGCGCCAGCAGCTTGGTAGGAACTGGAAACACCATATATTTT	CASSLVGTGNTIYF
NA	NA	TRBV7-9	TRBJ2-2	TGTGCCAGCAGCTTAGAAGGAGGGGGTTACACCGGGGAGCTGTTTTTT	CASSLEGGGYTGELFF
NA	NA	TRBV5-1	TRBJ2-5	TGCGCCAGCAGCCCCTCCGGGTCCCACCAAGAGACCCAGTACTTC	CASSPSGSHQETQYF
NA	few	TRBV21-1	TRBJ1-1	TGTGCCAGCAGCAAGGCGACTGAAGCTTTCTTT	CASSKATEAFF
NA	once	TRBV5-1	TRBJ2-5	TGCGCCAGCAGTGAACTCGGGCGAGCGGAGACCCAGTACTTC	CASSELGRAETQYF
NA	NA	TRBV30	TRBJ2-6	TGTGCCTGGGCGGGCCCAAGCTCTGGGGCCAACGTCCTGACTTTC	CAWAGPSSGANVLTF
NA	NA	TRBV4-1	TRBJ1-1	TGCGCCAGCAGCCAAGGGCTAACTGAGGGCGAAGCTTTCTTT	CASSQGLTEGEAFF
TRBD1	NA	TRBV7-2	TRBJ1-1	TGTGCCAGCAGCAGGACAGGGATGAACACTGAAGCTTTCTTT	CASSRTGMNTEAFF
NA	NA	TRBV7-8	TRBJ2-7	TGTGCCAGCAGCTTACCCTTGTCGGCAGGGATGTCCAATACTTACGAGCAGTACTTC	CASSLPLSAGMSNTYEQYF
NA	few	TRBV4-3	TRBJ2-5	TGCGCCAGCAGCCAGGGGATGCAAGAGACCCAGTACTTC	CASSQGMQETQYF
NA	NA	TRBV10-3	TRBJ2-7	TGTGCCATCAGTGACAACTACGAGCAGTACTTC	CAISDNYEQYF
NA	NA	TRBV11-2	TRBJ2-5	TGTGCCAGCACGGTCGTGGGGCAAGAGACCCAGTACTTC	CASTVVGQETQYF
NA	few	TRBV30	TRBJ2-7	TGTGCCTGGAGTGTCAGGGGCGGATTAGCCTCCTACGAGCAGTACTTC	CAWSVRGGLASYEQYF
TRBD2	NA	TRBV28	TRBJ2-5	TGTGCCAGCAGTTTATCCGCGGGAGCGTTCCAAGAGACCCAGTACTTC	CASSLSAGAFQETQYF
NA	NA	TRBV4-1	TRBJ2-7	TGCGCCAGCAGCTTAGGACATACATCGTCCTACGAGCAGTACTTC	CASSLGHTSSYEQYF
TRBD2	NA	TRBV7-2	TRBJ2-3	TGTGCCAGCAGCTCTTTAGCGGGAGGGGCAGATACGCAGTATTTT	CASSSLAGGADTQYF
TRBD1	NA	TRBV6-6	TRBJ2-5	TGTGCCAGCAGGGACAGGGGGCTTGAGACCCAGTACTTC	CASRDRGLETQYF
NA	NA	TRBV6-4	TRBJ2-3	TGTGCCAGCAGTGCCAACACCGCATCCACAGATACGCAGTATTTT	CASSANTASTDTQYF
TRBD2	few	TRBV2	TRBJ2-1	TGTGCCACTGATAGCGGGACTAGCTCCTACAATGAGCAGTTCTTC	CATDSGTSSYNEQFF
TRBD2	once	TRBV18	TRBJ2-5	TGTGCCAGCTCACCACCGTCACTAGCGGGGGCTGTTCAAGAGACCCAGTACTTC	CASSPPSLAGAVQETQYF
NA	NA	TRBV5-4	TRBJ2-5	TGTGCCAGCAGCTCGACCAGAGAGACCCAGTACTTC	CASSSTRETQYF
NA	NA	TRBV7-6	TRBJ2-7	TGTGCCAGCAGCTTAGCTGCAGGGGACTACGAGCAGTACTTC	CASSLAAGDYEQYF
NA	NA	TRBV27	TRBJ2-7	TGTGCCAGCAGTTTCGGATCCGGACTCTACGAGCAGTACTTC	CASSFGSGLYEQYF
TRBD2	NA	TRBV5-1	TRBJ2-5	TGCGCCAGCAGCTTGGCCCTAGCGGGAGTGCGGGAGACCCAGTACTTC	CASSLALAGVRETQYF
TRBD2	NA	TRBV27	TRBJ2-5	TGTGCCAGCAGTGGACTAGCGGGAGGGCCCTCGGAGACCCAGTACTTC	CASSGLAGGPSETQYF
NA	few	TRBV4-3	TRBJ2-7	TGCGCCAGCAGCCATTCGAGTAGCGGAGAGCTCTACGAGCAGTACTTC	CASSHSSSGELYEQYF
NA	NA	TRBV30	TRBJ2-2	TGTGCCTGGAGTGTCGGTGGGTCGAACACCGGGGAGCTGTTTTTT	CAWSVGGSNTGELFF
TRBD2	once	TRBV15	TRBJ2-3	TGTGCCACCAGTCTCGAGCGGGGGGGTACAGATACGCAGTATTTT	CATSLERGGTDTQYF
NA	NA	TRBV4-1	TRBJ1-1	TGCGCCAGCAGCCAGCTACAGGGTGCTGAAGCTTTCTTT	CASSQLQGAEAFF
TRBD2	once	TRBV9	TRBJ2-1	TGTGCCAGCAGCGCCCCGACTAGCGGGGAGTCCTACAATGAGCAGTTCTTC	CASSAPTSGESYNEQFF
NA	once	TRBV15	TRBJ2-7	TGTGCCACCGCAGCGACAGAAGACCTATACGAGCAGTACTTC	CATAATEDLYEQYF
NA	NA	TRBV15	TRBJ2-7	TGTGCCACCAGCAGAGCCCAAATACCACAGGGAACCTACGAGCAGTACTTC	CATSRAQIPQGTYEQYF
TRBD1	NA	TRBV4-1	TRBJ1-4	TGCGCCAGCAGCCAGACAGGGGCGAGGACTAATGAAAAACTGTTTTTT	CASSQTGARTNEKLFF
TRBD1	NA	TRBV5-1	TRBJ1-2	TGCGCCAGCAGCTTGGTACAGGGGGCTGACTATGGCTACACCTTC	CASSLVQGADYGYTF